This T cell receptor beta chain is from a study of cytomegalovirus exposure and HLA in healthy donors. The study, taken as a whole, reports: A later analysis associated 16,951 TCR beta sequences with HLA alleles at a 0.05 false discovery rate. In most subjects, TCR beta sequences reportedly gave accurate predictions of HLA-A and HLA-B alleles.

With 60 Vbeta and 13 Jbeta primers, the PCR was carried out. Here immunoSEQ multiplex PCR was the method, and the copy in TCRdb shows in-frame clones only, minus some. The sample lists some 150,000 clones, roughly 80% occurring once. As for this clone: Its antigen is unidentified.

This CDR3 is built from 12 residues. The V and J ends lost 6 bases and 6 bases respectively, with 11 bases between them. Looked up from germline, CDR1 is LNHDA and CDR2 is SQIVND (reference sequence). The specimen was PBMCs. The origin of this receptor is a woman aged 25-40 years in good health and CMV-seronegative. The chain joins TRBV19 to TRBJ1-1; D possibly corresponds to TRBD1 (5 bases). The CDR3 region has the DNA TGTGCCAGTAGCTGGGGGGGGGCTGAAGCTTTCTTT. Amino acid sequence: CASSWGGAEAFF.